These 6 T cell receptor beta chains were sequenced from one sample in a study of Ad26.COV2.S vaccination and SARS-CoV-2 variants. The treatment here: over 15 received Ad26.COV2.S at low or high dose, single or two shots; roughly five received placebo; per-sample allocation not given. Specimen acquisition occurred on day 63 following the initial vaccine or placebo injection. Generated by immunoSEQ multiplex PCR, the TCRdb table keeps only in-frame clones and is missing some. The table has 300,000 to 400,000 clones, roughly 90% seen once. Sample: peripheral blood, taken in a trial of Ad26.COV2.S vaccine versus placebo. These TCRs come from a person aged 18-65 years who received the Ad26.COV2.S COVID-19 vaccine or a placebo.

This chain links TRBV21-1 with TRBJ1-1; TRBD1 was called by the table and not checked on the DNA. TRBV21-1 is a pseudogene locus. The CDR3 length is 14 residues. The DNA of the CDR3 is TGTGCCAGCAGTTTCTGGACAGTCTGGGGTGAAGCTTTCTTT. Amino acids: CASSFWTVWGEAFF.

The rearrangement uses TRBV6-5 and TRBJ2-7; D is perhaps TRBD1 (5 bases). The CDR3 is made up of 12 amino acids. Germline CDR1 and CDR2: MNHEY and SVGAGI. Trimming took 5 bases from V and 6 from J, leaving 11 bases between them. CDR3 region: CASSPPQGEQYF. The CDR3 bases are TGTGCCAGCAGTCCCCCCCAGGGCGAGCAGTACTTC.

J is TRBJ2-5 and V is TRBV7-9, with 8 bases that match TRBD1. The CDR3 totals 15 residues. Germline loops: CDR1 SEHNR, CDR2 FQNEAQ (reference sequence). The V gene end was trimmed by 1 base and the J gene end by 4 bases; junction bases not matched to a gene: 5. In nucleotides, the CDR3 is TGTGCCAGCAGCTTAGACGGACAGGGTGGAGAGACCCAGTACTTC. Translated: CASSLDGQGGETQYF. The entire variable domain, with the rest obtained from reference TRBV7-9 and TRBJ2-5, is as follows: DTGVSQNPRHKITKRGQNVTFRCDPISEHNRLYWYRQTLGQGPEFLTYFQNEAQLEKSRLLSDRFSAERPKGSFSTLEIQRTEQGDSAMYLCASSLDGQGGETQYFGPGTRLLVL.

This sequence joins TRBV4-1 and TRBJ2-1; 9 positions agree with TRBD2. Germline trimming cut 4 bases from V and 7 bases from J; bases unmatched to any gene: 14. CDR1 and CDR2 from the germline V gene are MGHRA and YSYEKL. The CDR3 has 17 residues. The chain's CDR3 is CASSLNQRLAGMNEQFF. The CDR3 coding sequence is TGCGCCAGCAGCCTAAATCAAAGGCTAGCGGGAATGAATGAGCAGTTCTTC.

This clone appeared once. The gene calls are TRBV27 and TRBJ1-2, with TRBD1 identical over 7 bases. This CDR3 spans 13 amino acids. Germline V lookup: CDR1 MNHEY, CDR2 SMNVEV (reference sequence). V dropped 7 bases and J dropped 6; count of bases not matched to a gene: 8. The CDR3 region is CASTRGTGDGYTF. CDR3 bases: TGTGCCAGCACCCGAGGTACAGGGGATGGCTACACCTTC.

The chain uses TRBV28 and TRBJ2-2; no clear D. V was clipped by 3 bases and J by 6 bases, with 5 bases between them. Germline CDR1 reads MDHEN; CDR2 reads SYDVKM. There are 12 residues in the CDR3. CDR3 in amino acids: CASSFRAGELFF. The CDR3 DNA sequence: TGTGCCAGCAGTTTCCGCGCCGGGGAGCTGTTTTTT.